The entry that follows covers one T cell receptor beta chain sequence. The sample originates from a study of blood T cell repertoires in COVID-19. Study-wide context: Italy, Spain and the United States were the sources of the convalescent and acute COVID-19 samples.

V was clipped by 10 bases and J by 4 bases, with 17 bases between them. CDR3 length: 14 residues. The germline gives CDR1 SGHTA, CDR2 FQGNSA. Generated by immunoSEQ multiplex PCR, the TCRdb table keeps only in-frame clones and is missing some. Of under 80,000 clones in the sample, around 79% were seen once. The V gene is TRBV7-2, the J gene TRBJ2-1; perhaps TRBD2 as D (7 bases). This clonotype originated in a man between 50 and 59 years old with acute or convalescent COVID-19. The sample was peripheral blood. The CDR3 reads CATTSGGRYNEQFF. CDR3 DNA: TGTGCCACGACTTCGGGGGGCAGGTACAATGAGCAGTTCTTC.